This TCR beta chain was sequenced for a study of beta chain features in type 1 diabetes. The whole isolated RNA underwent reverse transcription, so sequencing captured expressed TCRB transcripts. Profiling relied on immunoSEQ multiplex PCR, and the TCRdb table lists in-frame clones only, not all of them. Of about 410,000 clones in the sample, about 15% were seen once. The sequenced sample consisted of naive CD4+ T cells from blood. The receptor's source is a young man in good health.

The CDR3 sequence is CASSTGRDTEAFF. The CDR3 nucleotides are TGTGCCAGCAGCACAGGGAGGGACACTGAAGCTTTCTTT. The rearrangement uses TRBV13 and TRBJ1-1, with D possibly matching TRBD1 (6 bases). Germline V gene lookup returns CDR1 PRHDT and CDR2 FYEKMQ (reference sequence). Trimming took off 5 bases at V and 3 bases at J, with 10 bases between the two ends. The CDR3 totals 13 residues.